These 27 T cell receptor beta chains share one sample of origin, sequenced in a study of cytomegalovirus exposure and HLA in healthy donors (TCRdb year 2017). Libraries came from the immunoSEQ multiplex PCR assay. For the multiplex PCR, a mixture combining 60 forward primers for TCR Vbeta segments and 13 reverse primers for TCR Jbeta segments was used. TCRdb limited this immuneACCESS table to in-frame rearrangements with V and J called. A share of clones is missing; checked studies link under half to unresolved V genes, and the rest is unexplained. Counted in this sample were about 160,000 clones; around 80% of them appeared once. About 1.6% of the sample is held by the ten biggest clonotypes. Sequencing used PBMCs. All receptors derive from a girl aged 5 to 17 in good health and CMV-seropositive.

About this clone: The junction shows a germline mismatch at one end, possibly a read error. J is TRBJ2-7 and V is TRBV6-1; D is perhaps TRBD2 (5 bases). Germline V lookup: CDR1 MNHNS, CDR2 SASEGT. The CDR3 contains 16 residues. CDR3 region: CASSEALPGTSSEQYF. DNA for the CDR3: TGTGCCAGCAGTGAAGCGCTTCCGGGAACCTCCTCCGAGCAGTACTTC.

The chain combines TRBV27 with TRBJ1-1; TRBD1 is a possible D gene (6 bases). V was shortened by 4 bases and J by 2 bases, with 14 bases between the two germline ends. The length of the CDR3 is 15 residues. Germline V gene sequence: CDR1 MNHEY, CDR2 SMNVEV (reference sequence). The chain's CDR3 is CASSYLRGHNTEAFF. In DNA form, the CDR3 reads TGTGCCAGCAGTTACCTCAGGGGTCATAACACTGAAGCTTTCTTT.

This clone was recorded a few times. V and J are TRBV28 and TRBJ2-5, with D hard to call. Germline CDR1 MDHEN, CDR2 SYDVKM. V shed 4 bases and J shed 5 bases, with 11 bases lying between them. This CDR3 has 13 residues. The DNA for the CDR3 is TGTGCCAGCAGTTCACCCCCTAGGGAGACCCAGTACTTC. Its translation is CASSSPPRETQYF. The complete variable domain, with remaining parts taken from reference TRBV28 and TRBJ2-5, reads DVKVTQSSRYLVKRTGEKVFLECVQDMDHENMFWYRQDPGLGLRLIYFSYDVKMKEKGDIPEGYSVSREKKERFSLILESASTNQTSMYLCASSSPPRETQYFGPGTRLLVL.

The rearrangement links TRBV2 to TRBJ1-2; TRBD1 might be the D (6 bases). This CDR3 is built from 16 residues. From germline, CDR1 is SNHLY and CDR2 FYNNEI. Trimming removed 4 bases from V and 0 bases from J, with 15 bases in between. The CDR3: CASSGWTAPANYGYTF. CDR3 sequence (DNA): TGTGCCAGCAGTGGGTGGACAGCACCAGCTAACTATGGCTACACCTTC. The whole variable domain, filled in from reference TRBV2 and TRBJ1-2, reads EPEVTQTPSHQVTQMGQEVILRCVPISNHLYFYWYRQILGQKVEFLVSFYNNEISEKSEIFDDQFSVERPDGSNFTLKIRSTKLEDSAMYFCASSGWTAPANYGYTFGSGTRLTVV.

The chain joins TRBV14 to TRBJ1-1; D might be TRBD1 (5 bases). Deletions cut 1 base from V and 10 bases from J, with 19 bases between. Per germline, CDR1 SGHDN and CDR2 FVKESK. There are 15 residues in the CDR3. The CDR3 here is CASSQVAGVYARAFF. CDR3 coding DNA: TGTGCCAGCAGCCAAGTTGCGGGGGTGTATGCGAGAGCTTTCTTT. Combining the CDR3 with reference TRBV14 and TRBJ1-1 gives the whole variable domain EAGVTQFPSHSVIEKGQTVTLRCDPISGHDNLYWYRRVMGKEIKFLLHFVKESKQDESGMPNNRFLAERTGGTYSTLKVQPAELEDSGVYFCASSQVAGVYARAFFGQGTRLTVV.

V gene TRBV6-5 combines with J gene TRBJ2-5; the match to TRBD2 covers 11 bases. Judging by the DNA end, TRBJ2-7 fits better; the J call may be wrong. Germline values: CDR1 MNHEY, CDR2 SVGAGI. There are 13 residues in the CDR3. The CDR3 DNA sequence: TGTGCCACGACTAGCGGGAAACCCTACGAGCAGTACTTC. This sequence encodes CATTSGKPYEQYF.

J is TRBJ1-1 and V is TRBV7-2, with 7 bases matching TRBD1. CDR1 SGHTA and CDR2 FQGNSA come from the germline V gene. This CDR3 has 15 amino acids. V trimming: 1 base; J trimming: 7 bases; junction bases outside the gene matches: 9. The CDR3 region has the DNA TGTGCCAGCAGCTTAGTCGGTAGGGGGCGCGGTGAAGCTTTCTTT. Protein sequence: CASSLVGRGRGEAFF.

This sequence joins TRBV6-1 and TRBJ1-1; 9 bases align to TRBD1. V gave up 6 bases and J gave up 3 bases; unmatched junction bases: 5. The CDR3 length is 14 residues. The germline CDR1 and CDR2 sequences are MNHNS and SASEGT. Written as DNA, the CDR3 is TGTGCCAGCAGGACAGGGGGATCGGACACTGAAGCTTTCTTT. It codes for CASRTGGSDTEAFF.

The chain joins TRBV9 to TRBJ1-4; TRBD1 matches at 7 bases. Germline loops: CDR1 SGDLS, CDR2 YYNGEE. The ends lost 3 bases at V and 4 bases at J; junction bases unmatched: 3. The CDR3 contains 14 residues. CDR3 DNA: TGTGCCAGCAGCGAGACAGGGTTTAATGAAAAACTGTTTTTT. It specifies CASSETGFNEKLFF.

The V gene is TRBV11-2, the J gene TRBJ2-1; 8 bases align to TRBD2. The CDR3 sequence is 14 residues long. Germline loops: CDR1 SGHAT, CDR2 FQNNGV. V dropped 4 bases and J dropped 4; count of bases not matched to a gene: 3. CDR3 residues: CASSYGGAYNEQFF. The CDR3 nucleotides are TGTGCCAGCAGCTACGGGGGGGCTTACAATGAGCAGTTCTTC.

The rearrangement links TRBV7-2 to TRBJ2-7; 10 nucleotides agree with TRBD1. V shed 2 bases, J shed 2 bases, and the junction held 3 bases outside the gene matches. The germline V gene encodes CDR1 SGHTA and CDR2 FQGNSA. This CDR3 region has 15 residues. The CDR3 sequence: CASSLTGTGAYEQYF. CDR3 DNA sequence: TGTGCCAGCAGCTTAACGGGGACAGGGGCCTACGAGCAGTACTTC.

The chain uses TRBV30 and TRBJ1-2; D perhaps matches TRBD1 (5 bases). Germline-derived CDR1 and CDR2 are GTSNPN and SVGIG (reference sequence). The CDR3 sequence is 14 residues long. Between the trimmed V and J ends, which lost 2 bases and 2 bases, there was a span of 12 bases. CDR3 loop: CAWSTGGANYGYTF. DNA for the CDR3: TGTGCCTGGAGTACCGGGGGTGCAAACTATGGCTACACCTTC.

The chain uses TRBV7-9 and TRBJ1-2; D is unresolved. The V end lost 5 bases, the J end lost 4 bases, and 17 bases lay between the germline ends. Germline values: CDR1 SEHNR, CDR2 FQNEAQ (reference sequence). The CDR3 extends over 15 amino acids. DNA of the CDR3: TGTGCCAGCAGCCCCCCGGCAGGAACAATCTATGGCTACACCTTC. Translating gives CASSPPAGTIYGYTF.

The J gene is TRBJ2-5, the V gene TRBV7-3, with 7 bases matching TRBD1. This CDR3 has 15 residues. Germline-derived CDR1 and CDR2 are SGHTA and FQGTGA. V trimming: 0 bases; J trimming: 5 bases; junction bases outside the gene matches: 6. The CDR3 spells CASSLTSGQVETQYF. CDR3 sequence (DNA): TGTGCCAGCAGCTTAACTTCCGGACAGGTGGAGACCCAGTACTTC.

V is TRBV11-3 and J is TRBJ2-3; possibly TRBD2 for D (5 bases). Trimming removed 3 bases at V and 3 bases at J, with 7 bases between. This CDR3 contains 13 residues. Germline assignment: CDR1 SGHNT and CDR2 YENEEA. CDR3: CASSFPGTDTQYF. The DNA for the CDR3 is TGTGCCAGCAGCTTCCCGGGGACAGATACGCAGTATTTT.

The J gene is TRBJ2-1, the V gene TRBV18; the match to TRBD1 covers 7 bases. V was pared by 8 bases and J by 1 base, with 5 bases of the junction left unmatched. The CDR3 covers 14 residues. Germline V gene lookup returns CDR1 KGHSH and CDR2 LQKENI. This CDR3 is CASLRDSSYNEQFF. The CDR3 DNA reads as TGTGCCAGCCTCCGGGACAGTTCCTACAATGAGCAGTTCTTC.

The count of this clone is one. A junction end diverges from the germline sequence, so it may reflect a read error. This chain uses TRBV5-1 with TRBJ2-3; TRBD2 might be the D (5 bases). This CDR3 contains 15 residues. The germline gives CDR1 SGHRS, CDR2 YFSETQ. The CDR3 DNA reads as TGCGCCAGCAGGTTGGTCGGGGTCGGCACAGATACGCAGTATTTT. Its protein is CASRLVGVGTDTQYF.

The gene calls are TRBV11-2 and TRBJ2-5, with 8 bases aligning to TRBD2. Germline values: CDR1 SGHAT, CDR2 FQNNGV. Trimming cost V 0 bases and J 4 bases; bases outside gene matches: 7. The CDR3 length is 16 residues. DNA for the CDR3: TGTGCCAGCAGCTTAGATAAGGATAGCGGGACAGAGACCCAGTACTTC. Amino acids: CASSLDKDSGTETQYF.

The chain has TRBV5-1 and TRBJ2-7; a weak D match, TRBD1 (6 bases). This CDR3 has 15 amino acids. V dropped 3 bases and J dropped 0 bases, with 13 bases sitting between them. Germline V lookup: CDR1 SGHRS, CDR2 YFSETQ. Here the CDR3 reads CASSYGDTSSYEQYF. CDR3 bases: TGCGCCAGCAGCTACGGGGACACCAGCTCCTACGAGCAGTACTTC.

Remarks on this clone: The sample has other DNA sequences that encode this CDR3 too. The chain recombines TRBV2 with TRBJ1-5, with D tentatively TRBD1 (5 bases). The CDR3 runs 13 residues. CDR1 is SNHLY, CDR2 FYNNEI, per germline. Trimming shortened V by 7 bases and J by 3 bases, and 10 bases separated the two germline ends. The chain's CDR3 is CASMGQNNQPQHF. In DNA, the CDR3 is TGTGCCAGCATGGGGCAAAACAATCAGCCCCAGCATTTT.

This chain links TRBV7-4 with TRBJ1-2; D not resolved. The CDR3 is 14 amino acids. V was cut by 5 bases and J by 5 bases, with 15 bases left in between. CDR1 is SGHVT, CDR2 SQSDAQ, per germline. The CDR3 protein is CASSPGSWEYGYTF. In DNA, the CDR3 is TGTGCCAGCAGCCCCGGGAGTTGGGAGTATGGCTACACCTTC.

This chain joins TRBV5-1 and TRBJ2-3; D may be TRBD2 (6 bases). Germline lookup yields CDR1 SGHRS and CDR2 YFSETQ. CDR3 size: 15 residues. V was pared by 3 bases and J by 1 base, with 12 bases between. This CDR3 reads CASSSRGDGTDTQYF. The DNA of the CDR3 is TGCGCCAGCAGCTCCCGCGGGGATGGCACAGATACGCAGTATTTT.

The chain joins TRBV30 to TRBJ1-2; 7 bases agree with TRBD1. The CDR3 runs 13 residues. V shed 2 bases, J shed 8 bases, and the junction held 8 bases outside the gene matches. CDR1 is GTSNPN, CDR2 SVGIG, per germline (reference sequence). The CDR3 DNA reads TGTGCCTGGAGTCCGGAGGGGGCTCGAGGCTACACCTTC. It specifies CAWSPEGARGYTF.

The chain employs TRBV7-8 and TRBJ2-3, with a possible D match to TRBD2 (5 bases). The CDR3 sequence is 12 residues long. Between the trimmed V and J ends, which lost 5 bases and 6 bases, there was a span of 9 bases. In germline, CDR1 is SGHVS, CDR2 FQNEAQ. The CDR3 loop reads CASSRDSDTQYF. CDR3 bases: TGTGCCAGCAGCCGGGATTCCGATACGCAGTATTTT.

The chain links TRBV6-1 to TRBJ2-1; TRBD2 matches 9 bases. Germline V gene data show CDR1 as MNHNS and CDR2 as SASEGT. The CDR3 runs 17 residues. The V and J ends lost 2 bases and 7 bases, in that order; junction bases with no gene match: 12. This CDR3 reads CASSENPAGGRVNEQFF. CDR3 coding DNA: TGTGCCAGCAGTGAAAATCCCGCGGGCGGGAGGGTGAATGAGCAGTTCTTC.

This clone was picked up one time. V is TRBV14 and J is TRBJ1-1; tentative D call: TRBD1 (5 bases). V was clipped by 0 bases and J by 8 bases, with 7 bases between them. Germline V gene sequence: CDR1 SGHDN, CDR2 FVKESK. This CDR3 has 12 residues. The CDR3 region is CASSQDQGEAFF. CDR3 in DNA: TGTGCCAGCAGCCAAGATCAGGGAGAAGCTTTCTTT.

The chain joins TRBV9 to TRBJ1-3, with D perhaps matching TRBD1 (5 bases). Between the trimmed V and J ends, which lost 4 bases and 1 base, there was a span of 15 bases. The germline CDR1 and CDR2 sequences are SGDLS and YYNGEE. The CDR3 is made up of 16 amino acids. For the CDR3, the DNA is TGTGCCAGCAGCCCGCGGGGCGGGCAGTCTGGAAACACCATATATTTT. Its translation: CASSPRGGQSGNTIYF.